This T cell receptor (beta chain) is drawn from a study of cytomegalovirus exposure and HLA in healthy donors (dated by TCRdb to 2016 to 2017). Regarding the study in general: The roughly 650 repertoires of the first cohort and the 95 to 150 validation repertoires were produced on the same platform, according to a later analysis. The study aimed to test whether signatures of past pathogen exposure could be identified by cataloging public T cell receptors. In addition to the first cohort of approximately 670 subjects, a separate validation cohort of about 120 different subjects was used. High-throughput TCR immunosequencing, statistical association of individual TCRs with disease status, and machine learning were combined to predict cytomegalovirus infection status.

About this clone: The clone's antigen remains unknown. No per-base quality is available; no much larger clone lies one base away.

The donors were included in the validation cohort of over a hundred subjects, a group kept apart from the roughly 610-subject first cohort. The junction shows trimming of 7 bases on V and 2 bases on J, plus 17 bases between the germline ends. The CDR3 measures 15 amino acids from cysteine to phenylalanine. Only the CDR3 part of the read is kept: 45 bases, read in frame from the first base. From a lookup of the germline V gene, CDR1 and CDR2 are MDHEN and SYDVKM. Libraries were constructed by the immunoSEQ multiplex PCR assay. The original pipeline was this. A statistical classification framework was developed to diagnose cytomegalovirus status using the catalog of TCR beta chain sequences. The table was pulled from immuneACCESS by TCRdb, which kept in-frame rearrangements only. Such tables lose some clones; where checked, under half of the loss comes from unresolved V genes, and the rest has no known cause. V and J calls and clone size come straight from that table; D and trimming were deduced from the DNA. This sample is represented by some 120,000 clones; about 88% of them were singletons. 1% to 1.4% of the sample is taken by the ten largest.

Summary of the overall study and its limitations: All 120 or so repertoires were used to score co-occurrence in the validation cohort in a later analysis, because that analysis had no HLA typing for the cohort. In vitro tests confirmed that three of the cytomegalovirus-associated TCR beta chains recognize cytomegalovirus antigens. While some public TCRs were present in many individuals, most TCR sequences turned up only very rarely across donors. It was suggested by the authors that the approach could potentially be generalized to other disease states and immunological phenotypes. Of the cluster scores, 85% to 95% were above 0 in a later analysis, which found that TCRs clustered in the first cohort also tended to co-occur in the approximately 130 validation repertoires. A total of roughly 160 TCR beta chains were listed by the study as associated with cytomegalovirus. The classifier was reported to diagnose cytomegalovirus status with high specificity and sensitivity in both the original and validation cohorts.

The sample comprised PBMCs. The rearranged chain carries TRBV28 and TRBJ1-2, with no confident D gene call. This TCR derives from a woman in her late teens or twenties in good health and CMV-seronegative. The CDR3 amino acid sequence is: CASTSLMGANYGYTF. The DNA sequence is as follows: TGTGCCAGCACCTCATTGATGGGAGCAAACTATGGCTACACCTTC.